This T cell receptor (beta chain) was sequenced in a study of blood T cell repertoires in COVID-19. This CDR3 spans 15 amino acids. Trimming shortened V by 2 bases and J by 2 bases, and 12 bases separated the two germline ends. The germline V gene encodes CDR1 KGHSH and CDR2 LQKENI. This table comes from immunoSEQ multiplex PCR, and its TCRdb copy is limited to in-frame clones, with some not included. The sample has hundreds of thousands of clones, approximately 83% seen once; the top ten hold approximately 9%. The chain employs TRBV18 and TRBJ1-2; D may be TRBD1 (5 bases). Specimen: peripheral blood. This clonotype was obtained from a woman aged 45-59 years who had recovered from COVID-19. The CDR3, as DNA: TGTGCCAGCTCACCAGGTGTAGGGGCAAACTATGGCTACACCTTC. This gives the protein CASSPGVGANYGYTF.